This T cell receptor (beta chain) stems from a study of Graves' ophthalmopathy and Graves' hyperthyroidism (dated by TCRdb to the late 2010s). Some background on the complete study: Peripheral blood was collected before any treatment was given, at the time of initial diagnosis. The study used TCR beta repertoire signatures to distinguish Graves' ophthalmopathy from Graves' hyperthyroidism and to predict progression to ophthalmopathy. The independent validation cohort included about 20 hyperthyroidism patients plus 17 patients who later progressed from hyperthyroidism to ophthalmopathy. After sampling, hyperthyroidism patients received methimazole starting at 30 mg daily, and ophthalmopathy patients received high-dose intravenous methylprednisolone. In more than five hyperthyroidism patients, the T-cell repertoires found in thyroid tissue were compared with those found in blood. In total, 135 blood samples were TCR-sequenced: 40 to 45 ophthalmopathy, under 85 hyperthyroidism and approximately 17 hyperthyroidism-to-ophthalmopathy patients. A discovery set of 100 patients (43 ophthalmopathy, approximately 58 stable hyperthyroidism) was enrolled to explore V-J signatures distinguishing ophthalmopathy from hyperthyroidism. For training and testing, the 80 to 100 patients in the discovery cohort were randomly divided in a 7:3 ratio. What the work shows at the level of the full study, not this receptor alone: Ophthalmopathy was separated from stable hyperthyroidism by the 13-signature model with around 89% sensitivity and roughly 82% specificity in cross-validation and with 80%/75% in the test set. In validation, the model predicted ophthalmopathy progression with about 70% sensitivity and 72.22% specificity; around twelve predicted patients were CT-confirmed with GO in a median of about 6.1 months. Sample size was not predetermined statistically, and investigators were not blinded to group allocation. Most expanded thyroid clonotypes with frequency above 0.001 were also detected in blood, suggesting blood repertoires may reflect the thyroid immune response.

The ophthalmopathy patients had moderately to severely active disease, with a Clinical Activity Score of 3 or higher, a NOSPECS grade of 4 or higher, and a disease duration of less than 3 months. Patients were excluded if they had other autoimmune diseases, uncontrolled infections, pregnancy or lactation. Diagnosis relied on clinical symptoms, serum thyroxine, TRAb, thyroid ultrasound and orbital computed tomography. Using Ficoll-Paque density gradient centrifugation, PBMCs were isolated from approximately 11 ml of fresh peripheral blood. Trizol reagent was used to extract the total RNA, and its quality was then checked on an Agilent 2100 Bioanalyzer. For repertoire sequencing, TCR beta CDR3 regions were amplified from RNA transcripts. The first round of RT-PCR was done with HTBI primers and the Qiagen OneStep RT-PCR kit, and was followed by a second round of multiplex PCR, then size selection and purification. Libraries were sequenced on an Illumina HiSeq2000 using paired-end 100 bp reads. Per the authors' processing: SOAPnuke was used to process the reads, removing any read that contained adapters or uncalled bases, had a mean Phred below 15, or lacked an exact match to the constant primer or identifier. High-quality paired reads were merged with COPE v1.2.5. Each unique nucleotide sequence was treated as a clonotype, and MiTCR v1.1 was used to align the clonotypes to the IMGT TRB V, D and J references. The analysis was limited to V-J combinations with a frequency above 0.0001, which together covered approximately 99% of repertoires. For each V-J combination, a TCR clonal expansion and chaos score was defined as F50 clonal expansion divided by the chaos observed in the TCRdist matrix. Welch's t-statistics and random forest were used to narrow the features down to 10 to 15 V-J combinations, which were then fed into a naive Bayes classifier. The Morisita-Horn index was used to measure how similar the thyroid and blood repertoires were. The public reads were reprocessed in TCRdb via fastp at Q25 and MiXCR, keeping in-frame beta chains. All rows with the same CDR3 protein become a single entry with the most common DNA and genes. The V and J calls were not made by the authors but by TCRdb's processing. This sample comprises over 150,000 distinct CDR3 sequences, about 40% of them detected only once. The top ten constitute under 7% of the sample.

Ten or more counts support this clonotype. No antigen is known for it. No much larger clonotype is one base removed from it; base qualities were not supplied. The sample taken for sequencing was peripheral blood. This clonotype originated in a woman aged 40 to 49 with Graves' ophthalmopathy. Donor details come from another sample of the same person, matched by shared clones.

For the CDR3, the sequence is CASSHEANTIYF. The DNA sequence follows: TGTGCCAGCTCACATGAAGCCAACACCATATATTTT. The chain was built from TRBV18 and TRBJ1-3; no confident D gene assignment can be made. V loses 4 bases, J loses 7 bases, and the germline ends lie 8 bases apart. The CDR3 spans 12 residues, from the cysteine through the phenylalanine. The read is trimmed to its CDR3 DNA, 36 bases read in frame from base 1. CDR1 and CDR2, per the germline V gene, are KGHSH and LQKENI.